The 10 T cell receptor beta chains listed next were all sequenced from one sample in a study of OX40 agonist ivuxolimab in advanced cancers. The assay was immunoSEQ multiplex PCR, and TCRdb's table has in-frame clones only and misses some. The table lists tens of thousands of clones, around 83% of them singletons. The material was CD4+ or CD8+ T cells sorted from blood, obtained in a trial of the OX40 agonist ivuxolimab. These receptors were obtained from an adult with an advanced solid tumor such as melanoma, head and neck, liver or kidney cancer.

The gene calls are TRBV14 and TRBJ2-7; 10 nucleotides agree with TRBD2. The CDR3 totals 15 residues. Looked up from germline, CDR1 is SGHDN and CDR2 is FVKESK. V trimming: 3 bases; J trimming: 7 bases; junction bases outside the gene matches: 9. CDR3 sequence reads: CASSHASGGGREQYF. CDR3 bases: TGTGCCAGCAGCCATGCTAGCGGGGGCGGTCGGGAGCAGTACTTC. Drawing the rest from reference TRBV14 and TRBJ2-7, the complete variable domain is EAGVTQFPSHSVIEKGQTVTLRCDPISGHDNLYWYRRVMGKEIKFLLHFVKESKQDESGMPNNRFLAERTGGTYSTLKVQPAELEDSGVYFCASSHASGGGREQYFGPGTRLTVT.

The chain has TRBV11-2 and TRBJ2-7; D is unclear. V lost 1 base and J lost 0, with 7 bases in between. The germline V gene encodes CDR1 SGHAT and CDR2 FQNNGV. The CDR3 totals 14 residues. The CDR3 loop is CASSLGGSSYEQYF. In DNA form, the CDR3 reads TGTGCCAGCAGCTTAGGGGGTAGCTCCTACGAGCAGTACTTC.

V usage is TRBV30 and J usage is TRBJ2-5; the D is unclear. V lost 0 bases, J lost 5 bases, and 4 bases lay in between. The CDR3 runs to 11 residues. The germline V gene encodes CDR1 GTSNPN and CDR2 SVGIG (reference sequence). CDR3 nucleotide sequence: TGTGCCTGGAGTGTTCGGGAGACCCAGTACTTC. Translating it yields CAWSVRETQYF.

The rearrangement uses TRBV4-1 and TRBJ1-2, with a tentative D call TRBD1 (6 bases). The CDR3 is made up of 15 amino acids. From germline, CDR1 is MGHRA and CDR2 YSYEKL. V shed 8 bases and J shed 1 base, with 17 bases lying between them. The CDR3 loop reads CASPLAGANNYGYTF. The DNA of the CDR3 is TGCGCCAGCCCCCTTGCGGGGGCGAATAACTATGGCTACACCTTC.

The chain uses TRBV11-3 and TRBJ2-1; D might be TRBD2 (5 bases). CDR1 is SGHNT and CDR2 is YENEEA in the germline V gene. The CDR3 spans 15 residues. V was trimmed by 5 bases and J by 7 bases, leaving 18 bases between them. CDR3 residues: CASSENSPRGNEQFF. The CDR3 nucleotides read TGTGCCAGCAGCGAAAATAGCCCCCGCGGGAATGAGCAGTTCTTC.

The rearrangement links TRBV18 to TRBJ2-3, with D possibly being TRBD2 (5 bases). V dropped 0 bases and J dropped 5 bases, with 6 bases sitting between them. Germline V gives CDR1 KGHSH, CDR2 LQKENI. The CDR3 contains 13 residues. CDR3 residues: CASSPPGEDTQYF. In DNA form, the CDR3 reads TGTGCCAGCTCACCACCCGGGGAAGATACGCAGTATTTT.

V gene TRBV11-2 combines with J gene TRBJ2-1; TRBD2 agrees at 7 bases. Germline V gene lookup returns CDR1 SGHAT and CDR2 FQNNGV. The CDR3 consists of 16 residues. Trimming at V came to 1 base and at J to 10 bases, leaving 13 bases not matched to a gene. CDR3 in amino acids: CASSLVAGAYNLEQFF. Here the CDR3 DNA reads TGTGCCAGCAGCTTAGTCGCGGGAGCATATAACCTGGAGCAGTTCTTC.

The chain carries TRBV6-6 and TRBJ1-5, with D possibly being TRBD1 (6 bases). The germline gives CDR1 MNHNY, CDR2 SVGAGI (reference sequence). V lost 7 bases and J 3 bases, leaving 13 bases between the germline ends. This CDR3 contains 14 residues. CDR3 bases: TGTGCCAGCATTCAGACAGGTGACAATCAGCCCCAGCATTTT. Encoded protein: CASIQTGDNQPQHF.

The chain has TRBV25-1 and TRBJ1-3; a possible D gene is TRBD1 (5 bases). Germline V lookup: CDR1 MGHDK, CDR2 SYGVNS. CDR3 length equals 14 residues. V gave up 8 bases and J gave up 0 bases, with 11 bases separating them. The CDR3, as DNA: TGTGCCAGCGGGGGGGTCGGCTCTGGAAACACCATATATTTT. This sequence encodes CASGGVGSGNTIYF.

The chain uses TRBV5-1 and TRBJ1-1, with 9 bases lining up with TRBD1. This CDR3 is 16 amino acids long. V dropped 0 bases and J dropped 4; count of bases not matched to a gene: 7. Looked up from germline, CDR1 is SGHRS and CDR2 is YFSETQ. The chain's CDR3 is CASSLDHRGLGTEAFF. The CDR3 DNA follows: TGCGCCAGCAGCTTGGATCACAGGGGGCTGGGCACTGAAGCTTTCTTT.